Sequencing of this T cell receptor (beta chain) was carried out in a study of CXCR3-negative and CXCR3-positive naive CD8 T cells. Regarding the study as a whole: Diversity in memory CD8+ cells fell much lower than the comparably high levels seen in both naive subsets.

Worth noting for this clonotype: Its antigen is unknown.

Carrying UMI labels, the TRB cDNA libraries were prepared through 5' RACE. From its re-call of the 5' RACE reads, TCRdb lists each CDR3 protein once, without DNA. In all, the sample yields 90,000 to 95,000 distinct CDR3 sequences. At around 300,000 cells each, triplicate sorts were carried out for each CD8+ T cell subset. The V gene's germline CDR1 is SGHTA and CDR2 FQGTGA. The CDR3 runs 15 residues. This TCR was recovered from a human donor in good health. Some clones in this sample may be carry-over from other donors' samples. V gene TRBV7-3 combines with J gene TRBJ2-3; the TRBD2 assignment by TCRdb is unverifiable without DNA. Source material: naive CXCR3- CD8+ T cells from blood. Subset defined: CD45RO-CCR7+CD27+CD95- naive CD8+ T cells lacking CXCR3 (TNR3-). The CDR3 sequence is CASSLTGGESDTQYF.